These 9 T cell receptor beta chains originate from one sample sequenced in a study of Ad26.COV2.S vaccination and SARS-CoV-2 variants. Sequenced by immunoSEQ multiplex PCR; TCRdb stores in-frame clones only, minus some. This table has 380,000 or so clones, approximately 86% appearing once. The treatment denotes: about 20 received Ad26.COV2.S at low or high dose, single or two shots; 5 received placebo; per-sample allocation not given. Day 63 after the first vaccine or placebo injection was the time point for sampling. Sequences were derived from peripheral blood, sampled in a trial of Ad26.COV2.S vaccine versus placebo. The receptors shown here come from a person aged 18-65 years who received the Ad26.COV2.S COVID-19 vaccine or a placebo.

This clone was detected once. In DNA, the CDR3 is TGTGCCAGCAGCGAGGACGAGCGGTACACTGAAGCTTTCTTT. Encoded protein: CASSEDERYTEAFF. The rearrangement links TRBV7-9 to TRBJ1-1; D remains unclear. V dropped 5 bases and J dropped 3 bases, with 13 bases sitting between them. This CDR3 comprises 14 residues. Germline values: CDR1 SEHNR, CDR2 FQNEAQ (reference sequence).

The rearrangement uses TRBV27 and TRBJ2-7; D unclear. The length of the CDR3 is 11 residues. Germline V gives CDR1 MNHEY, CDR2 SMNVEV (reference sequence). V was cut by 6 bases and J by 7 bases, with 10 bases left in between. DNA of the CDR3: TGTGCCAGCAGGAATTTTGGAGAGCAGTACTTC. This encodes CASRNFGEQYF.

The chain uses TRBV19 and TRBJ2-3, with D maybe TRBD2 (5 bases). Trimming pared 3 bases from V and 0 bases from J, leaving 7 bases between. The germline gives CDR1 LNHDA, CDR2 SQIVND (reference sequence). CDR3 length: 14 amino acids. The CDR3 DNA reads as TGTGCCAGTAGTATTCAGCGGAGCACAGATACGCAGTATTTT. This encodes CASSIQRSTDTQYF.

The J gene is TRBJ2-3, the V gene TRBV4-3; unclear D gene. Per the germline V gene, CDR1 is LGHNA and CDR2 is YSLEER. CDR3 length equals 15 residues. Trimming left V 1 base short and J 5 bases short, with 13 bases between. The CDR3 DNA sequence: TGCGCCAGCAGCCAAGGGTGGCGTGACGGAGATACGCAGTATTTT. This translates into CASSQGWRDGDTQYF.

This clone was observed once. The J gene is TRBJ1-1, the V gene TRBV9; unclear D gene. CDR1 and CDR2 (germline): SGDLS, YYNGEE. The germline V and J ends were trimmed by 1 base and 1 base, with 5 bases remaining between them. This CDR3 contains 13 residues. DNA of the CDR3: TGTGCCAGCAGCGTACGGGGGAACACTGAAGCTTTCTTT. It encodes CASSVRGNTEAFF.

The chain is built from TRBV6-5 and TRBJ1-6; D not resolved. The germline V gene has CDR1 MNHEY and CDR2 SVGAGI. V was pared by 6 bases and J by 6 bases, with 9 bases between. CDR3 length: 13 residues. The DNA for the CDR3 is TGTGCCAGCAGCCTGGGAGGTAATTCACCCCTCCACTTT. Translation gives CASSLGGNSPLHF.

This chain connects TRBV7-2 to TRBJ2-1; no clear D. The CDR3 totals 14 residues. Per the germline V gene, CDR1 is SGHTA and CDR2 is FQGNSA. Trimming removed 7 bases from V and 2 bases from J, with 12 bases in between. CDR3 sequence reads: CASTRQGPYNEQFF. In nucleotides, the CDR3 is TGTGCCAGCACCCGACAAGGGCCCTACAATGAGCAGTTCTTC.

The V and J genes are TRBV4-3 and TRBJ2-7, with 14 bases lining up with TRBD2. The V gene end was trimmed by 0 bases and the J gene end by 2 bases; junction bases not matched to a gene: 3. Germline-derived CDR1 and CDR2 are LGHNA and YSLEER. This CDR3 is 17 amino acids long. In nucleotides, the CDR3 is TGCGCCAGCAGCCAAGATAGGGGACTAGCGGGAGCCTACGAGCAGTACTTC. Encoded protein: CASSQDRGLAGAYEQYF.

The chain recombines TRBV6-5 with TRBJ2-2; D not certain. Per germline, CDR1 MNHEY and CDR2 SVGAGI. The CDR3 covers 12 residues. Between the trimmed V and J ends, which lost 6 bases and 5 bases, there was a span of 7 bases. CDR3 amino acids: CASRSGTGELFF. CDR3 in DNA: TGTGCCAGCAGATCTGGGACCGGGGAGCTGTTTTTT.